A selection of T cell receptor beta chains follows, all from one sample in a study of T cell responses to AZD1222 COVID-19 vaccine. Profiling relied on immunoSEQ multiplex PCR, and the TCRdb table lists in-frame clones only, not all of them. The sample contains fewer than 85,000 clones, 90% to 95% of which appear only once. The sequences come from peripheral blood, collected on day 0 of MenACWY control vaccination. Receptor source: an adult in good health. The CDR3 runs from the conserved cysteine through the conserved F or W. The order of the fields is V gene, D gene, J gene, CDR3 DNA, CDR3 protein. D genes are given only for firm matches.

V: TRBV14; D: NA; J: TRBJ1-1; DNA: TGTGCCAGCAGCCAGGGGCTAGGGTTGAACACTGAAGCTTTCTTT; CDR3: CASSQGLGLNTEAFF
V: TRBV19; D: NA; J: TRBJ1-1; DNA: TGTGCCAGTAGTATGTTGGGTACTGAAGCTTTCTTT; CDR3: CASSMLGTEAFF
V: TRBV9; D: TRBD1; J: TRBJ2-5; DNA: TGTGCCAGCAGCGGGCGACAGGGGAGCCTGGGGACCCAGTACTTC; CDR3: CASSGRQGSLGTQYF
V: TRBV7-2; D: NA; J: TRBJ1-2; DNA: TGTGCCAGCAGTTTTATGGCCGAGGCGGGGAACTATGGCTACACCTTC; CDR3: CASSFMAEAGNYGYTF
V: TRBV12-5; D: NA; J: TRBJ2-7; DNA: TGTGCTAGTGGTTTGGTATACGAGCAGTACTTC; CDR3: CASGLVYEQYF
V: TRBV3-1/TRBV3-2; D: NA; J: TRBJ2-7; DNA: TGTGCCAGCAGCCTGGACAGCTACGAGCAGTACTTC; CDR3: CASSLDSYEQYF
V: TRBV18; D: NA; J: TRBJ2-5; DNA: TGTGCCAGCTCGCGTGAAGAGACCCAGTACTTC; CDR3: CASSREETQYF
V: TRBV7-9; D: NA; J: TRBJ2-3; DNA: TGTGCCAGCACCCCTAGCGAGGGGGTTTTGACGCAGTATTTT; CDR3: CASTPSEGVLTQYF
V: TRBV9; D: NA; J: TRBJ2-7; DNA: TGTGCCAGCACAAAGGGGCCAGAGTCCTACGAGCAGTACTTC; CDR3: CASTKGPESYEQYF
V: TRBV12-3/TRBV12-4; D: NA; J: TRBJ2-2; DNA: TGTGCCAGCAGTGACAACACCGGGGAGCTGTTTTTT; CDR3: CASSDNTGELFF